Below are 4 T cell receptor beta chains sequenced from a single sample in a study of identical twins. TCRdb reanalysed the 5' RACE reads using MiXCR and keeps one entry per CDR3 protein. The data contain 650,000 to 750,000 distinct CDR3 sequences, 21% of them singletons. A further study also used this sample, focusing on T cells expressing NK-cell markers.

The sample was PBMCs. The receptors stem from a woman aged 18-35 years in good health.

This clonotype was counted a few times. This sequence joins TRBV4-3 and TRBJ2-2; D uncertain. There are 16 residues in the CDR3. From germline, CDR1 is LGHNA and CDR2 YSLEER. V was shortened by 3 bases and J by 5 bases, with 16 bases between the two germline ends. The DNA for the CDR3 is TGCGCCAGCAGCCATAGGAGTGGCAGTCTGACCGGGGAGCTGTTTTTT. Encoded protein: CASSHRSGSLTGELFF.

The V gene is TRBV4-3, the J gene TRBJ2-2; tentatively, D is TRBD1 or TRBD2 (5 bases each). V was shortened by 0 bases and J by 3 bases, with 11 bases between the two germline ends. This CDR3 has 16 residues. Germline V lookup: CDR1 LGHNA, CDR2 YSLEER. The CDR3 sequence: CASSQEVRGYTGELFF. CDR3 nucleotides: TGCGCCAGCAGCCAAGAAGTACGGGGCTACACCGGGGAGCTGTTTTTT.

Ten or more counts support this clonotype. The chain uses TRBV20-1 and TRBJ2-3; D possibly corresponds to TRBD1 (6 bases). Trimming left V 2 bases short and J 3 bases short, with 9 bases between. The CDR3 is 13 amino acids. The V gene's germline CDR1 is DFQATT and CDR2 SNEGSKA (reference sequence). CDR3 sequence (DNA): TGCAGTGCTAGATTACAGGGAACAGATACGCAGTATTTT. It encodes CSARLQGTDTQYF.

This clonotype was picked up a small number of times. The CDR3 protein is CASSQERGLDQYF. CDR3 DNA: TGCGCCAGCAGCCAAGAACGGGGTCTAGACCAGTACTTC. The genes are TRBV4-3 and TRBJ2-5; TRBD2 might be the D (5 bases). The CDR3 sequence is 13 residues long. Germline V gives CDR1 LGHNA, CDR2 YSLEER. The V gene lost 0 bases and the J gene lost 10 bases, with 12 bases spanning the gap.